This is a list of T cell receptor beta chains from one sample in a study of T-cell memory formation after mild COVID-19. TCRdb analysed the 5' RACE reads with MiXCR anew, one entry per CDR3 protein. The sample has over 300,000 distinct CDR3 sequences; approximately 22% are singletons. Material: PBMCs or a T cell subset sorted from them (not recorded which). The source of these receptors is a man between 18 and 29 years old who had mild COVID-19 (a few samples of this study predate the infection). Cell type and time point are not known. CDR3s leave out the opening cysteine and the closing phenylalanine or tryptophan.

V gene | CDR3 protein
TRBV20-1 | SARDYRVYGYT
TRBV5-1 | ASSLVQHNEQF
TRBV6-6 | ASSIRLALIDEQF
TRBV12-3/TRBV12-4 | ASSSDRKPYEQY
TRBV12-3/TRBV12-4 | ASSLVRGYGYT
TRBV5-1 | ASSLATSGQETQY
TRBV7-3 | ASSTGLAGDTQY
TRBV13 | ASSLLTSLSSYNEQF
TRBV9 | ASSVEDRGYGYT
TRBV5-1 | ASSSLSSEAF
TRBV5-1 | ASSSPDSRGETQY
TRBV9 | ASSETSGGAGQETQY
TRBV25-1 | ASSVRDNSPLH
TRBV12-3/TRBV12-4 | ASSLLRVTEAF
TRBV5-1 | ASSPLGRRADNTEAF
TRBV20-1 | SASREISNQPQH
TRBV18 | ASSPDSGNGYT
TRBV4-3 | ASSQVPGVETQY
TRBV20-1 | SATDNYGYT
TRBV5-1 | ASSYTGLGGQPQH
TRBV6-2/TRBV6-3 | ASSYHRTGLYSNQPQH
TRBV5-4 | ASSPPGGRENEQF
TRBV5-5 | ASRGTMGTGELF
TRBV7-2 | ASSPWGGHSNQPQH
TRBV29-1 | SGWGMDGNTIY
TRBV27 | ASSLSSADTQY
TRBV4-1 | ASSQDSLAGGLETQY
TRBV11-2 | ASSPGRSETQY
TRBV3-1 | ASSQAIRTGAF
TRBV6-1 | ASSGRTGEFGYT
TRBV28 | ASSPNVGPLH